This T cell receptor (beta chain) was obtained from a study of Ad26.COV2.S vaccination and SARS-CoV-2 variants (dated by TCRdb to about 2021). Regarding the study in general: Donors in the vaccine arm were drawn from COV1001, a phase I-IIa trial of Ad26.COV2.S in healthy adults that was multicentre, randomized, double-blind and placebo-controlled. Ad26.COV2.S was given intramuscularly at 5x10^10 or 1x10^11 viral particles, as a single shot or as two shots 56 days apart. Trial participants were randomized into five groups of five, in which low-dose or high-dose Ad26.COV2.S was given once or twice, or placebo was given on both occasions. The TCR-sequenced set comprised about 32 samples: 19 Ad26.COV2.S vaccine recipients, 5 placebo recipients and 8 SARS-CoV-2 convalescent individuals. Investigators remained blinded to trial group allocation during experiments and outcome assessment. The specificity and breadth of SARS-CoV-2-reactive T cell receptors after Ad26.COV2.S vaccination were assessed by TCRbeta repertoire sequencing.

The immunoSEQ Assay was used to sequence TCRbeta CDR3 regions. After extraction, genomic DNA underwent amplification by bias-controlled multiplex PCR, followed by high-throughput sequencing. The paper's processing steps were these. To quantify the absolute abundance of every unique TCRbeta CDR3 region, sequences were collapsed and filtered. Usable DNA was measured by amplifying reference genes present in all nucleated cells, and TCRbeta template counts were normalized to that usable DNA to estimate T cell fraction. Repertoire TCRs were annotated as SARS-CoV-2-specific by exact matching of V gene, CDR3 amino acid sequence and J gene to a known reactive TCR set. The reference SARS-CoV-2 TCR set came from MIRA and was filtered for enrichment in COVID-19-positive ImmuneCODE repertoires, removing public or cross-reactive TCRs. Using the MIRA antigens, annotated TCRs were further analysed by specific ORF or by position within an ORF. Depth was the summed frequency of annotated unique rearrangements, while breadth was defined as annotated unique rearrangements over total unique productive rearrangements. Two-sided Wilcoxon rank-sum tests were applied when comparing TCR breadth between groups. Here the immuneACCESS table is served through TCRdb, limited to in-frame sequences with V and J called. Missing clones are a known gap in these copies; in checked studies unresolved V genes cover under half, and the rest lacks a known reason. The V and J calls and clone size were taken over from that table, and D and trimming were inferred from the DNA. This sample is represented by 300,000 to 500,000 clones; 75% to 90% of them were singletons. The top ten hold 3.5% of the sample.

The junction shows trimming of 5 bases on V and 0 bases on J, and the gene matches do not reach 4 bases of it. The germline V gene (reference sequence) specifies GTSNPN as CDR1 and SVGIG as CDR2. The CDR3 measures 14 amino acids from cysteine to phenylalanine. CDR3 DNA only is kept here, 42 bases in frame from base 1. What the work shows at the level of the full study, not this receptor alone: According to the authors, total T cell responses may have been underestimated by the TCR breadth and depth analyses. The study was not powered for comparison of responses between vaccine doses or regimens. After vaccination, substantial breadth of spike-specific CD8+ and CD4+ T cell responses was reported. Vaccine and placebo recipients had similar non-spike TCR breadth, a finding consistent with the vaccine containing only spike. Higher spike-specific TCR breadth was observed in Ad26.COV2.S recipients than in placebo recipients (P = 0.0014).

The treatment or condition label corresponds to: around 19 received Ad26.COV2.S at low or high dose, single or two shots; 5 received placebo; per-sample allocation not given. For vaccine and placebo recipients, the sequenced repertoires came from samples collected on day 63 after the first injection. Cohort 1b enrolled roughly 25 adults aged 18-55 years at a single site in Boston, USA, between 29 July and 7 August 2020. Ad26.COV2.S consisted of a replication-incompetent adenovirus type 26 vector by which a prefusion-stabilized SARS-CoV-2 spike protein from the original Wuhan strain was expressed. Remarks on this clone: Its specific antigen is unknown. Base qualities were left out, and no much larger clone turns up one base away.

The sample in question was peripheral blood, obtained in a trial of Ad26.COV2.S vaccine versus placebo. This TCR was recovered from a person between 18 and 65 years old who received the Ad26.COV2.S COVID-19 vaccine or a placebo. The V and J segments used are TRBV30 and TRBJ1-3, with 7 junctional bases fitting TRBD1. The CDR3 protein: CAWGRDSSGNTIYF. The nucleotide sequence reads as follows: TGTGCCTGGGGCCGGGACAGCTCTGGAAACACCATATATTTT.